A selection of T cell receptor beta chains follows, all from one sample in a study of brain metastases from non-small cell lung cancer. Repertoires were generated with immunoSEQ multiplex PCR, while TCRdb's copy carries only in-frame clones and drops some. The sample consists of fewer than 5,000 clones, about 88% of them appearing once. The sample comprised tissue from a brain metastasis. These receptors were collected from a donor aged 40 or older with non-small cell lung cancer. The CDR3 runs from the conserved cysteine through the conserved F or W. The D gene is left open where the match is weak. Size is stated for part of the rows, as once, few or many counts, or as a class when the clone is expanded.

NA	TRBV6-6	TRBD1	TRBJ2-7	TGTGCCAGCAGTTACGACCGCCGGGACAGGGTGGAGTTC	CASSYDRRDRVEF
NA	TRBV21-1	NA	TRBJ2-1	TGTGCCAGCAGCCAACCAAACAGCCGGGACAGGGAAAGTTGTGGTTGCGGAAATGAGCAGTTCTTC	CASSQPNSRDRESCGCGNEQFF
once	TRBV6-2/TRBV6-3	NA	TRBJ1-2	TGTGCCAGCAGTTACGGGCGGAACTATGGCTACACCTTC	CASSYGRNYGYTF
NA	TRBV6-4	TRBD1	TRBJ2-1	TGTGCCAGCAGTGAGGGACAGGGAGGAAATGAGCAGTTCTTC	CASSEGQGGNEQFF
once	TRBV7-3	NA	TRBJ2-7	TGTGCCACCTTCCACGAGCAGTACTTC	CATFHEQYF
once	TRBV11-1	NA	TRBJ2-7	TGTGCCAGCAGCTTATCTTCCCGGGGCAGCTCCTACGAGCAGTACTTC	CASSLSSRGSSYEQYF
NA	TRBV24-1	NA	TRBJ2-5	TGTGCCACCACCACATCCGGGACACCCATGAGCGAAGAGACCCAGTACTTC	CATTTSGTPMSEETQYF
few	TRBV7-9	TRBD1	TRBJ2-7	TGTGCCAGCAGCTCTCCGGAGTCAGGGGGAATCTACGAGCAGTACTTC	CASSSPESGGIYEQYF
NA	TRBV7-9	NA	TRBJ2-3	TGTGCCAGCAGCTTAGAAGGGTCCTCAGATACGCAGTATTTT	CASSLEGSSDTQYF
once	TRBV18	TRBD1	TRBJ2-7	TGTGCCAGCTCACCAAGGGGGCCTGACGAGCAGTACTTC	CASSPRGPDEQYF
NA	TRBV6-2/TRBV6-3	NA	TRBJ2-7	TGTGCCAGCAGTTACTCGGACAGCTCCTACGAGCAGTACTTC	CASSYSDSSYEQYF
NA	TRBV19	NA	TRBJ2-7	TGTGCCAGTAGTATAGATTCACAAGCCTCCTACGAGCAGTACTTC	CASSIDSQASYEQYF
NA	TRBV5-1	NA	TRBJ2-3	TGCGCCAGCAGCTTGGCCGTTGGCGCAGATACGCAGTATTTT	CASSLAVGADTQYF
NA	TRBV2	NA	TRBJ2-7	TGTGCCGGGGTGGAGGGTTCAGGCGAGCAGTACTTC	CAGVEGSGEQYF
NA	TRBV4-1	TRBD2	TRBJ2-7	TGCGCCAGCAGCTGGGGAGGGGAGCCGGGGGGCGAGCAGTACTTC	CASSWGGEPGGEQYF
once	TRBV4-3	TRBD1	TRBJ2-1	TGCGCCAGCAGCCAACAAGGACAGGGCCCGAGCGATGAGCAGTTCTTC	CASSQQGQGPSDEQFF
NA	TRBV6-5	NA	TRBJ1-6	TGTGCCAGCAGTTCCCTACAGGGAGTTAATTCACCCCTCCACTTT	CASSSLQGVNSPLHF
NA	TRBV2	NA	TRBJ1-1	TGTGCCAGCAGTGAATCCCGGTGGCCGGCTGAAGCTTTCTTT	CASSESRWPAEAFF
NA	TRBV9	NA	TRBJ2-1	TGTGCCAGCAGCGCCATCGGGGGTGAGCAGTTCTTC	CASSAIGGEQFF
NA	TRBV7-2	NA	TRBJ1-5	TGTGCCAGCAGCTCCTTCTCGGGTCAGCCCCAGCATTTT	CASSSFSGQPQHF
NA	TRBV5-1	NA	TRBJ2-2	TGCGCCAGCAGCTTGGGTAGCGGGGAGCTGTTTTTT	CASSLGSGELFF
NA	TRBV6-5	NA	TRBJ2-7	TGTGCCAGCAGAAGAGGGGGGACCTACGAGCAGTACTTC	CASRRGGTYEQYF
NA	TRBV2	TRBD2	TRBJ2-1	TGTGCCAGCAGCCCCTTACGGGGGGGAGCCTACAATGAGCAGTTCTTC	CASSPLRGGAYNEQFF